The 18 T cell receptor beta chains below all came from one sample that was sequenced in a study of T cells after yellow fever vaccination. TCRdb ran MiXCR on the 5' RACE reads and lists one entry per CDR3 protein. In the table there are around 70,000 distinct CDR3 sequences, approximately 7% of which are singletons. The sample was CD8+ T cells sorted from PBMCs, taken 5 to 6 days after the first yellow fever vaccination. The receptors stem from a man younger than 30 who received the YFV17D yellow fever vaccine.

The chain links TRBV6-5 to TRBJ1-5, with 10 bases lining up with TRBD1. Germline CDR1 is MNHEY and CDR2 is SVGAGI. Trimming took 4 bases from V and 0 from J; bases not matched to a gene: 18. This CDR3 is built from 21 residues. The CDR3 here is CASSFREGWDRGYYSNQPQHF. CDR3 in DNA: TGTGCCAGCAGTTTCCGTGAAGGTTGGGACAGGGGATACTATAGCAATCAGCCCCAGCATTTT.

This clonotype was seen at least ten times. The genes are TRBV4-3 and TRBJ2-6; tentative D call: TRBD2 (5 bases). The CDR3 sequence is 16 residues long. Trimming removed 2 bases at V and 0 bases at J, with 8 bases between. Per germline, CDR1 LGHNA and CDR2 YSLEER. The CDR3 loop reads CASSQPEGSGANVLTF. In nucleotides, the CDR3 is TGCGCCAGCAGCCAACCCGAGGGCTCTGGGGCCAACGTCCTGACTTTC.

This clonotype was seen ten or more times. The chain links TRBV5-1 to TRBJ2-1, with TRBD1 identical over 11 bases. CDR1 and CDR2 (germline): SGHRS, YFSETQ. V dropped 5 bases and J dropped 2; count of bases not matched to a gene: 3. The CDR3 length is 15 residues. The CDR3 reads CASRRDRGAYNEQFF. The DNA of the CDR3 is TGCGCCAGCAGGAGGGACAGGGGGGCCTACAATGAGCAGTTCTTC.

CDR3 coding DNA: TGTGCCAGCAGCTTGACCGGGACAACATATGGCTACACCTTC. Amino acid sequence: CASSLTGTTYGYTF. This chain connects TRBV7-6 to TRBJ1-2, with D maybe TRBD1 (6 bases). Trimming left V 3 bases short and J 5 bases short, with 13 bases between. CDR1 is SGHVS, CDR2 FNYEAQ, per germline. The CDR3 extends over 14 amino acids.

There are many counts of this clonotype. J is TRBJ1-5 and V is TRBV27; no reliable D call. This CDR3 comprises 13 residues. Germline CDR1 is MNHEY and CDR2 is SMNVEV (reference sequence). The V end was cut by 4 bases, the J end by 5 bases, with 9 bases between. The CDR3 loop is CASSSGGYQPQHF. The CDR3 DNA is TGTGCCAGCAGTTCAGGAGGGTATCAGCCCCAGCATTTT.

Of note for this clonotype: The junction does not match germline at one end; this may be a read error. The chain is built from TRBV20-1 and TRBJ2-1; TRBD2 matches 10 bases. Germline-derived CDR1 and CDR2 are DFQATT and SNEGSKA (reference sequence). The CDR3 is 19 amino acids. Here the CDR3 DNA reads TGCAGTACTAGAGATCTAAACCCTAGCGGGGGTTCGTCCTACAATGAGCAGTTCTTC. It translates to CSTRDLNPSGGSSYNEQFF.

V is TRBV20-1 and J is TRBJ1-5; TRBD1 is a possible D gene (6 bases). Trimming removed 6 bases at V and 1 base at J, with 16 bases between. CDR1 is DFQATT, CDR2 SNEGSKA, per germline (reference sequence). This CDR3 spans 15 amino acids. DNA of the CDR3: TGCAGTGCCGATACAGGGATGATGAGCAATCAGCCCCAGCATTTT. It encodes CSADTGMMSNQPQHF.

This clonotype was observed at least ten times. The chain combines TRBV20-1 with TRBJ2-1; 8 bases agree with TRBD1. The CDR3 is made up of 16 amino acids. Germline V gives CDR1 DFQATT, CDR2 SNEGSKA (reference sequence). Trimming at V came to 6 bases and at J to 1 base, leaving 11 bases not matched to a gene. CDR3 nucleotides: TGCAGTGCCCCCAGGACAGGGCTTGGGTCCTACAATGAGCAGTTCTTC. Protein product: CSAPRTGLGSYNEQFF.

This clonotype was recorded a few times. CDR3 nucleotides: TGTGCCAGCAGCACCGTCAGGGGGCCAAATTCACCCCTCCACTTT. Translation: CASSTVRGPNSPLHF. V gene TRBV5-5 combines with J gene TRBJ1-6; TRBD1 matches at 8 bases. CDR3 length: 15 amino acids. Unmatched junction bases numbered 7, after V lost 4 bases and J lost 7 bases. From germline, CDR1 is SGHKS and CDR2 YYEKEE (reference sequence).

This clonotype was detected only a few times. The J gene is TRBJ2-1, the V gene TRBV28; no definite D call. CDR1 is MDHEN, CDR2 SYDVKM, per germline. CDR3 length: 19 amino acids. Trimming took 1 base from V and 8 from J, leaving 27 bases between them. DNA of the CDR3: TGTGCCAGCAGTTTATTGTACGGAGCCTCCCCGGCCAAGGGCGATGAGCAGTTCTTC. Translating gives CASSLLYGASPAKGDEQFF.

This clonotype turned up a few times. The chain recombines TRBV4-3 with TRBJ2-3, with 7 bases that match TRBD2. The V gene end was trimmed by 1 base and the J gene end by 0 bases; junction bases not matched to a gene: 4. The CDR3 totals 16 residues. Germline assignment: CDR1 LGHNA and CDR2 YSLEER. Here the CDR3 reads CASSQGISGSTDTQYF. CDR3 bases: TGCGCCAGCAGCCAAGGGATTAGCGGGAGCACAGATACGCAGTATTTT.

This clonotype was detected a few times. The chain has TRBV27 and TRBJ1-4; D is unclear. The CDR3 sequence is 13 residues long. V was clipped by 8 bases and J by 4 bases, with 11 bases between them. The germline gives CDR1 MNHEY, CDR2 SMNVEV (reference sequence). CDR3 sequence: CASGGPYNEKLFF. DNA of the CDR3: TGTGCCAGCGGAGGTCCGTATAATGAAAAACTGTTTTTT.

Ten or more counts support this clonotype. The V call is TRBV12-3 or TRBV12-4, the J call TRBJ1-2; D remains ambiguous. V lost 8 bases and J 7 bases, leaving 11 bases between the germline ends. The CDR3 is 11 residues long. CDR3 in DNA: TGTGCCAGCGCCCGGGGATTTGGCTACACCTTC. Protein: CASARGFGYTF.

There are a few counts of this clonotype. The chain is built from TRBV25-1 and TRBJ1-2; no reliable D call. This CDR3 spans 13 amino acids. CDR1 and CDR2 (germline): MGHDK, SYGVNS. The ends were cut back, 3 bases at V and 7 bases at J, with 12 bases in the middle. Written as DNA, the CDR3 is TGTGCCAGCAGTGACCGCCTAGAAGGTGGCTACACCTTC. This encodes CASSDRLEGGYTF.

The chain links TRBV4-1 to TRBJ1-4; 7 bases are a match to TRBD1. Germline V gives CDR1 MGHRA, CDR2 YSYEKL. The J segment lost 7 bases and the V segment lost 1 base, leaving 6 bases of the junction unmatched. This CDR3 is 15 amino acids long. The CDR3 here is CASSQVTGSLEKLFF. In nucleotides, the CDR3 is TGCGCCAGCAGCCAAGTGACAGGGAGTCTTGAAAAACTGTTTTTT.

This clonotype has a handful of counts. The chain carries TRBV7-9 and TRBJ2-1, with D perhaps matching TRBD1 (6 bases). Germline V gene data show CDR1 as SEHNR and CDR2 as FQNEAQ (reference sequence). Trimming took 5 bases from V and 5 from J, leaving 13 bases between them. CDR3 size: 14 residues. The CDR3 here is CASSVSTGNNEQFF. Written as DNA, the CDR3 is TGTGCCAGCAGCGTTTCAACAGGGAACAATGAGCAGTTCTTC.

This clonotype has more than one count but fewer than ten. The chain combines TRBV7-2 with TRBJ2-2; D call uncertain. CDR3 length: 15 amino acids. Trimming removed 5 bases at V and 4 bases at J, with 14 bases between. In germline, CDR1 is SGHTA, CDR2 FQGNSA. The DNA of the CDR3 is TGTGCCAGCAGCCCCGCCCCGGGCGCCACCGGGGAGCTGTTTTTT. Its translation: CASSPAPGATGELFF.

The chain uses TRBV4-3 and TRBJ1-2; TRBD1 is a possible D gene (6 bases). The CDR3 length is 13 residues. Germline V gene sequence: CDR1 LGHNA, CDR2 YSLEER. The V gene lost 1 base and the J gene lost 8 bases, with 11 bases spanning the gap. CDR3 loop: CASSQGRGQGYTF. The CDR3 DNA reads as TGCGCCAGCAGCCAAGGCAGGGGTCAAGGCTACACCTTC.